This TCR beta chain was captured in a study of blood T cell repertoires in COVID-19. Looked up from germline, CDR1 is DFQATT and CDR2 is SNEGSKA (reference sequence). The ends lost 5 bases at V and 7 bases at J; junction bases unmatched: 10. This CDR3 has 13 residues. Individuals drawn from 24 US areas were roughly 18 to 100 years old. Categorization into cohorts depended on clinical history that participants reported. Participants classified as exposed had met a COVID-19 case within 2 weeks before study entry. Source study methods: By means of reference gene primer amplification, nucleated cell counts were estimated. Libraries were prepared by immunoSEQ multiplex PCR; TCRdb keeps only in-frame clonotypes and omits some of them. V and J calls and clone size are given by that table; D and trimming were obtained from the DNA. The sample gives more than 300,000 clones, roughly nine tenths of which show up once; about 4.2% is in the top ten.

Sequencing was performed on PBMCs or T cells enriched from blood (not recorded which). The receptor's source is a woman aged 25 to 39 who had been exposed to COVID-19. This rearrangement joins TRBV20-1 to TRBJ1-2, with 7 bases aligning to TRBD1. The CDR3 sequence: CSAGAGGRAGYTF. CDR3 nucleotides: TGCAGTGCTGGTGCAGGGGGTCGGGCTGGCTACACCTTC.